This T cell receptor beta chain was observed in a study of T cells in Graves' hyperthyroidism and ophthalmopathy. Overall study: Specimen type is peripheral blood, collected at initial diagnosis prior to any treatment.

Patients showing uncontrolled infection, other autoimmune disease, pregnancy or lactation were ineligible. This sample holds PBMCs from approximately 9 ml fresh peripheral blood. Turning to this clonotype: Its antigen is unknown.

The investigators amplified TCR beta CDR3 regions from RNA transcripts. The TCR CDR3 was amplified in a first-round RT-PCR using the HTBI primer set. TCRdb re-derived calls from the multiplex PCR reads in MiXCR, one entry per CDR3 protein. The table shows under 350,000 distinct CDR3 sequences, with about 20% occurring only once. The germline V gene has CDR1 SNHLY and CDR2 FYNNEI. Trimming shortened V by 6 bases and J by 3 bases, and 20 bases separated the two germline ends. The CDR3 sequence is 16 residues long. Study observations and caveats: Separating ophthalmopathy from stable hyperthyroidism was achieved by a 13 V-J model.

The clonotype originates from a woman aged 50 to 60 with Graves' hyperthyroidism. Sequenced material: blood. The gene calls are TRBV2 and TRBJ2-5; D might be TRBD2 (7 bases). The CDR3 nucleotides are TGTGCCAGCAGCCAGGTCCGCGGGGGCCTAGAAGAGACCCAGTACTTC. Protein sequence: CASSQVRGGLEETQYF.